This T cell receptor beta chain was captured in a study of blood T cell repertoires in COVID-19. On the study more broadly: Sample material is recorded as cDNA or gDNA derived from T cells, B-cell-depleted T cells, or PBMCs.

Germline V gene data show CDR1 as SGDLS and CDR2 as YYNGEE. V trimming: 4 bases; J trimming: 3 bases; junction bases outside the gene matches: 6. The CDR3 has 15 residues. Clones were sequenced by immunoSEQ multiplex PCR, and TCRdb holds only the in-frame ones, with some missing. Of roughly 140,000 clones listed, around 89% were seen once; the top ten hold around 2.9%. This TCR derives from a woman aged 60-70 years with active COVID-19. The sequenced material came from peripheral blood. The chain employs TRBV9 and TRBJ2-3; 9 positions agree with TRBD2. CDR3 coding DNA: TGTGCCAGCAGCTTCGGACTAGCGAAAACAGATACGCAGTATTTT. Its translation is CASSFGLAKTDTQYF.